The source of this T cell receptor (beta chain) is a study of breast tumors, draining lymph nodes, adjacent tissues. Study results and limitations: Most tumor T cells seemingly derive from lymph node, then expand in tumor. Tumors had less TCR diversity than lymph nodes, more than nontumor tissue. Luminal-like breast cancer showed significantly higher tumor–nontumor repertoire similarity than basal-like.

The CDR3 covers 16 residues. With V trimmed by 4 bases and J by 3 bases, 6 bases remained unmatched. Looked up from germline, CDR1 is SGHTA and CDR2 is FQGNSA. TCRdb itself ran the multiplex PCR reads through MiXCR, one entry per CDR3 protein. The sample lists 14,000 to 15,000 distinct CDR3 sequences; roughly 48% were seen once. This clonotype is judged medium-sized (0.01 to 0.1%). Its target is unknown. Sequencing was done on a sample of tumor-adjacent breast tissue. V gene TRBV7-2 combines with J gene TRBJ2-1, with 10 bases fitting TRBD2. The receptor was derived from a female donor with breast cancer. Some clones in this sample may be carry-over from other donors' samples. For the CDR3, the DNA is TGTGCCAGCAGCTCAGCTAGCGGGGGCCGCTACAATGAGCAGTTCTTC. Translation gives CASSSASGGRYNEQFF.